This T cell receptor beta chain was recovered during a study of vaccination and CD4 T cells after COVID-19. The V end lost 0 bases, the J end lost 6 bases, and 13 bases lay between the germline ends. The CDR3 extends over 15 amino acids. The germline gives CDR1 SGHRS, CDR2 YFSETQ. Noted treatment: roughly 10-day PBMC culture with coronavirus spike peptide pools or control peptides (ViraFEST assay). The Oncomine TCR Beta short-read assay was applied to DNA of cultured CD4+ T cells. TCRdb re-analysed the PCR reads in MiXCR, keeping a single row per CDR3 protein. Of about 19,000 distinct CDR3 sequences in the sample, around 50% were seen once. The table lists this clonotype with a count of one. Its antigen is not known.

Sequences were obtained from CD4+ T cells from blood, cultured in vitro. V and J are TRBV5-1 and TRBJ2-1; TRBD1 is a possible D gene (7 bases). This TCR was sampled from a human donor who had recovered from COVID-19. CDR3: CASSLAQGGFNEQFF. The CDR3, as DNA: TGCGCCAGCAGCTTGGCCCAGGGGGGTTTCAATGAGCAGTTCTTC.